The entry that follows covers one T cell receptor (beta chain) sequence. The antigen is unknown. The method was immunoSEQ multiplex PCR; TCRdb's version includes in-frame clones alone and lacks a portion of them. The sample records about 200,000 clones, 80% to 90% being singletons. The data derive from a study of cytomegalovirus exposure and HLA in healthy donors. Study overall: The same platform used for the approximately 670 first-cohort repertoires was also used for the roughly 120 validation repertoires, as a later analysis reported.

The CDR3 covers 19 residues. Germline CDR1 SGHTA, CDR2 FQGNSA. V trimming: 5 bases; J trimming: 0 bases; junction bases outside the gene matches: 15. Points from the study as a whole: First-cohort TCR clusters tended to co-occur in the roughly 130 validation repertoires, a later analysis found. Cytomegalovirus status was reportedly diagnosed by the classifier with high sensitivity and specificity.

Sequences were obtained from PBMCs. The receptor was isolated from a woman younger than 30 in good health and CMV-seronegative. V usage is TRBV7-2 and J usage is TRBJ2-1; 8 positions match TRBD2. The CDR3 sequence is CASSLTLLTSERSYNEQFF. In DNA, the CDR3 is TGTGCCAGCAGCCTTACACTCCTGACTAGCGAACGCTCCTACAATGAGCAGTTCTTC.